This T cell receptor beta chain came from a study of T cells in Graves' hyperthyroidism and ophthalmopathy. About the research overall: Specimen type is peripheral blood, collected at initial diagnosis prior to any treatment.

This clonotype appeared many times. Patients were aged 18 to 65, had disease duration under 2 months, and had newly diagnosed hyperthyroidism. The investigators amplified TCR beta CDR3 regions from RNA transcripts. The TCR CDR3 first-round RT-PCR relied on the HTBI primer set. Using its own MiXCR run on the multiplex PCR reads, TCRdb lists one record per CDR3 protein. This table holds about 290,000 distinct CDR3 sequences, around 16% found once. This TCR came from a man aged 25-45 years with Graves' hyperthyroidism. Source material: blood.

In DNA form, the CDR3 reads TGTGCCACCAGCAGAGATGGCCCGTCTAGGAACACTGAAGCTTTCTTT. Amino acid sequence: CATSRDGPSRNTEAFF. The J gene is TRBJ1-1, the V gene TRBV15; D is uncertain. Trimming removed 0 bases at V and 1 base at J, with 12 bases between. Per the germline V gene, CDR1 is LNHNV and CDR2 is YYDKDF (reference sequence). The CDR3 covers 16 residues.